This record concerns one TCR beta chain sequence. Sample-barcoded 5' priming and a J-beta primer mix drove a second PCR of roughly 6 to 12 cycles. TCRdb analysed the 5' RACE reads with MiXCR anew, one entry per CDR3 protein. The sample has 550,000 to 750,000 distinct CDR3 sequences, roughly 21% seen once. This sample was included in a study of blood T cells in healthy people across ages. The CDR3 runs 12 residues. V was trimmed by 2 bases and J by 6 bases, leaving 7 bases between them. Per the germline V gene, CDR1 is LGHDT and CDR2 is YNNKEL (reference sequence). The chain has TRBV3-1 and TRBJ1-2; D might be TRBD1 (5 bases). This TCR was sampled from a man between 65 and 85 years old in good health. Sequenced material: blood. In nucleotides, the CDR3 is TGTGCCAGCAGCCAATCCAGGGATGGCTACACCTTC. Translated: CASSQSRDGYTF.